The T cell receptor (beta chain) under discussion was sequenced for a study of beta chain features in type 1 diabetes. At the level of the study: Patients and healthy donors were similar in age, gender and cell yields.

TCRB transcripts that were expressed got sequenced, as all of the isolated RNA had been reverse transcribed. Sequenced by immunoSEQ multiplex PCR; TCRdb stores in-frame clones only, minus some. Among about 210,000 clones, roughly 11% were seen once, and the ten largest hold 1% to 1.5%. A remark on this clone: What it recognizes is unknown.

Study results and limitations: Type 1 diabetes patients showed a moderate but significant shortening of TCRB CDR3s in all four CD4+ subsets. Possible PCR preference for shorter templates applied equally to patients and controls. VDJ junctions in type 1 diabetes patients carried more deletions and fewer insertions.

Losses at the gene ends were 0 bases for V and 0 bases for J; bases not matched to a gene: 6. Per germline, CDR1 SGDLS and CDR2 YYNGEE. The CDR3 is 18 amino acids. The chain uses TRBV9 and TRBJ2-1, with TRBD2 matching 10 bases. Sequencing was performed on central memory CD4+ T cells from blood. This sequence was found in a man younger than 35 in good health. The CDR3 DNA follows: TGTGCCAGCAGCGTAGGGAGCGGGAGGGAAAGCTCCTACAATGAGCAGTTCTTC. Protein: CASSVGSGRESSYNEQFF. Filled out from reference TRBV9 and TRBJ2-1, the complete variable domain reads DSGVTQTPKHLITATGQRVTLRCSPRSGDLSVYWYQQSLDQGLQFLIQYYNGEERAKGNILERFSAQQFPDLHSELNLSSLELGDSALYFCASSVGSGRESSYNEQFFGPGTRLTVL.